The rows below give T cell receptor beta chains drawn from one sample of a study of blood T cell repertoires in COVID-19. The protocol was immunoSEQ multiplex PCR, while the TCRdb copy is restricted to in-frame clones and leaves out a portion. Of 150,000 to 170,000 clones listed, roughly four fifths are singletons. What was sequenced was peripheral blood. Receptors originate from a woman aged 55 to 70 with acute or convalescent COVID-19. Each CDR3 is given with its conserved first and last residue. A D gene is named only where the DNA matches it firmly. Clone size is shown for a subset of rows, as once, few, many or a class of expanded clone.

CASSGRGSDTQYF	TGTGCCAGCAGCGGGAGAGGGTCAGATACGCAGTATTTT	TRBV7-2	TRBJ2-3	13	NA	NA
CASSTGTTGAFF	TGTGCCAGCAGTACCGGGACAACGGGAGCTTTCTTT	TRBV9	TRBJ1-1	12	NA	NA
CASSPIRGTANYGYTF	TGTGCCAGCAGCCCGATACGAGGGACAGCTAACTATGGCTACACCTTC	TRBV7-8	TRBJ1-2	16	NA	TRBD1
CAISDGQGRVPQHF	TGTGCCATCAGTGATGGGCAGGGGCGTGTGCCCCAGCATTTT	TRBV10-3	TRBJ1-5	14	NA	NA
CASSQVAVAKNIQYF	TGCGCCAGCAGCCAAGTGGCAGTCGCCAAAAACATTCAGTACTTC	TRBV4-1	TRBJ2-4	15	few	NA
CASSGAAGGPTSPLHF	TGTGCCAGCAGTGGGGCCGCGGGGGGACCGACCTCACCCCTCCACTTT	TRBV2	TRBJ1-6	16	NA	NA
CASSFSVNVYEQYF	TGTGCCAGCAGCTTTTCCGTTAATGTCTACGAGCAGTACTTC	TRBV5-5	TRBJ2-7	14	NA	NA
CASRQGGSNQPQHF	TGTGCCAGTAGACAGGGCGGGAGCAATCAGCCCCAGCATTTT	TRBV19	TRBJ1-5	14	NA	NA
CASSVSPSGGLDTQYF	TGCGCCAGCAGCGTAAGCCCTAGCGGGGGGCTAGATACGCAGTATTTT	TRBV5-1	TRBJ2-3	16	NA	TRBD2
CASSDLAGATGELFF	TGTGCCAGCAGTGATCTAGCGGGGGCCACCGGGGAGCTGTTTTTT	TRBV6-1	TRBJ2-2	15	few	TRBD2
CACRGSGELFF	TGTGCCTGCAGGGGATCCGGGGAGCTGTTTTTT	TRBV30	TRBJ2-2	11	NA	NA
CASSFLLGRGTGSEKLFF	TGTGCCAGCAGTTTTCTTTTGGGTCGCGGGACAGGGAGTGAAAAACTGTTTTTT	TRBV28	TRBJ1-4	18	NA	TRBD1
CASSHNPGPNYGYTF	TGTGCCAGCAGCCACAATCCTGGGCCTAACTATGGCTACACCTTC	TRBV27	TRBJ1-2	15	few	NA
CASSSGQGLNTIYF	TGTGCCAGCAGCTCGGGACAGGGGTTGAACACCATATATTTT	TRBV7-2	TRBJ1-3	14	NA	TRBD1
CASSQGRTGSPLFF	TGTGCCAGCAGCCAAGGTCGGACAGGGAGTCCGCTGTTTTTT	TRBV3-1/TRBV3-2	TRBJ1-4	14	NA	TRBD1
CASSLDGQPHTEAFF	TGTGCCAGCAGCTTAGATGGGCAGCCTCACACTGAAGCTTTCTTT	TRBV7-6	TRBJ1-1	15	NA	NA
CASSHLPKLNQPQHF	TGCGCCAGCAGCCATCTACCCAAACTCAATCAGCCCCAGCATTTT	TRBV4-1	TRBJ1-5	15	NA	NA
CASSQATGGGYGYTF	TGTGCCAGCAGCCAAGCAACCGGGGGGGGCTATGGCTACACCTTC	TRBV3-1/TRBV3-2	TRBJ1-2	15	once	NA
CASSIVGLGGEQFF	TGTGCCAGTAGTATTGTTGGATTAGGGGGTGAGCAGTTCTTC	TRBV19	TRBJ2-1	14	few	NA
CAWVGQGRGRTEAFF	TGTGCCTGGGTGGGGCAGGGGCGCGGACGGACTGAAGCTTTCTTT	TRBV30	TRBJ1-1	15	NA	NA
CASSGGQGVADTQYF	TGCGCCAGCAGTGGAGGACAGGGGGTTGCAGATACGCAGTATTTT	TRBV10-1	TRBJ2-3	15	NA	TRBD1
CASTQGGRTEAFF	TGTGCCAGCACTCAGGGCGGACGCACTGAAGCTTTCTTT	TRBV12-3/TRBV12-4	TRBJ1-1	13	NA	NA
CASSPQQGANYGYTF	TGTGCCAGCAGTCCACAACAGGGGGCTAACTATGGCTACACCTTC	TRBV2	TRBJ1-2	15	NA	TRBD1
CASSLGGSNYGYTF	TGCGCCAGCAGCTTGGGAGGGTCTAACTATGGCTACACCTTC	TRBV5-1	TRBJ1-2	14	NA	NA
CASVQGNQPQHF	TGTGCCAGCGTGCAGGGCAATCAGCCCCAGCATTTT	TRBV6-5	TRBJ1-5	12	NA	NA
CASRYQGEQYF	TGTGCCAGCAGGTACCAGGGGGAGCAGTACTTC	TRBV2	TRBJ2-7	11	NA	NA
CATSRGQGYQPQHF	TGTGCCACCAGCAGAGGACAGGGTTATCAGCCCCAGCATTTT	TRBV15	TRBJ1-5	14	NA	TRBD1
CSVGGQRDQPQHF	TGCAGCGTCGGGGGACAGAGGGATCAGCCCCAGCATTTT	TRBV29-1	TRBJ1-5	13	NA	TRBD1
CASSLPRVGYEQYF	TGTGCCAGCAGCTTGCCCAGGGTAGGGTACGAGCAGTACTTC	TRBV5-6	TRBJ2-7	14	NA	NA
CATRGTALNYGYTF	TGTGCCACCAGGGGCACAGCCCTCAACTATGGCTACACCTTC	TRBV6-6	TRBJ1-2	14	NA	NA
CASSLDAGVEFF	TGTGCCAGCAGCTTGGATGCAGGGGTGGAATTTTTT	TRBV5-4	TRBJ1-4	12	NA	NA
CASTGTGTNEKLFF	TGTGCCAGTACCGGGACAGGGACTAATGAAAAACTGTTTTTT	TRBV19	TRBJ1-4	14	NA	TRBD1
CASAGAGTDTQYF	TGTGCCAGTGCGGGGGCGGGAACAGATACGCAGTATTTT	TRBV11-2	TRBJ2-3	13	NA	NA
CARSVGGRGVQYF	TGTGCCCGCAGCGTAGGGGGGAGGGGAGTGCAGTATTTT	TRBV9	TRBJ2-3	13	NA	NA
CASSRARAGGRNEQFF	TGTGCCAGCAGCCGCGCGAGAGCGGGGGGGCGGAATGAGCAGTTCTTC	TRBV11-2	TRBJ2-1	16	NA	TRBD2
CSASGQGEGYTF	TGCAGTGCTAGTGGACAGGGTGAGGGCTACACCTTC	TRBV20-1	TRBJ1-2	12	NA	TRBD1
CASSPGLAGGASYNEQFF	TGTGCCAGCAGTCCCGGACTAGCGGGGGGCGCTTCCTACAATGAGCAGTTCTTC	TRBV2	TRBJ2-1	18	NA	TRBD2
CASSLAGIDTQYF	TGTGCCAGCAGCTTGGCGGGGATAGATACGCAGTATTTT	TRBV5-4	TRBJ2-3	13	NA	NA
CASSLIRDVGGEQYF	TGCGCCAGCAGCTTGATCCGGGATGTCGGGGGAGAGCAGTACTTC	TRBV5-1	TRBJ2-7	15	NA	NA
CSARSGFYEQYF	TGCAGCGCCCGATCAGGATTCTACGAGCAGTACTTC	TRBV29-1	TRBJ2-7	12	NA	NA
CASSTNFQGAKGTEAFF	TGTGCCAGTAGTACTAATTTCCAGGGGGCGAAGGGCACTGAAGCTTTCTTT	TRBV19	TRBJ1-1	17	few	TRBD1
CASSLPQGVTNEKLFF	TGCGCCAGCAGCTTACCGCAGGGGGTGACTAATGAAAAACTGTTTTTT	TRBV5-1	TRBJ1-4	16	NA	TRBD1
CASGLLTVSYEQYF	TGTGCTAGTGGTTTGCTAACAGTCTCCTACGAGCAGTACTTC	TRBV12-5	TRBJ2-7	14	NA	NA
CASSEEMGLGGYTF	TGTGCCAGCAGTGAAGAAATGGGGCTCGGTGGCTACACCTTC	TRBV2	TRBJ1-2	14	NA	NA
CASSLSGGGYNEQFF	TGCGCCAGCAGCTTATCGGGTGGTGGCTACAATGAGCAGTTCTTC	TRBV5-1	TRBJ2-1	15	NA	NA
CASSPAGQGNEKLFF	TGTGCCAGCAGCCCAGCGGGGCAGGGAAATGAAAAACTGTTTTTT	TRBV28	TRBJ1-4	15	NA	NA
CASSSNRGGSFRSYGYTF	TGTGCCAGCAGCTCGAACAGGGGAGGTAGTTTCCGGAGCTATGGCTACACCTTC	TRBV27	TRBJ1-2	18	NA	TRBD1
CASSLTWNSPLHF	TGTGCCAGCAGCTTGACTTGGAATTCACCCCTCCACTTT	TRBV5-6	TRBJ1-6	13	NA	NA
CASSSGTGPNQPQHF	TGTGCCAGCAGCTCCGGGACAGGGCCCAATCAGCCCCAGCATTTT	TRBV7-9	TRBJ1-5	15	NA	TRBD1
CAWITGGLGANYGYTF	TGTGCCTGGATAACAGGGGGGTTAGGTGCTAACTATGGCTACACCTTC	TRBV30	TRBJ1-2	16	NA	TRBD1
CASSLLAGVNTGELFF	TGTGCCAGCAGCTTACTAGCGGGGGTCAACACCGGGGAGCTGTTTTTT	TRBV7-3	TRBJ2-2	16	NA	TRBD2
CASSSTAGTGDSNQPQHF	TGTGCCAGTAGTTCGACAGCTGGGACAGGTGATAGCAATCAGCCCCAGCATTTT	TRBV19	TRBJ1-5	18	NA	TRBD1
CASSFGRGRVSGNTIYF	TGTGCCAGCAGCTTCGGCAGGGGGCGCGTGTCTGGAAACACCATATATTTT	TRBV11-2	TRBJ1-3	17	NA	TRBD1
CASSVRGRGETQYF	TGTGCCAGCAGCGTAAGAGGCAGGGGAGAGACCCAGTACTTC	TRBV5-6	TRBJ2-5	14	NA	NA